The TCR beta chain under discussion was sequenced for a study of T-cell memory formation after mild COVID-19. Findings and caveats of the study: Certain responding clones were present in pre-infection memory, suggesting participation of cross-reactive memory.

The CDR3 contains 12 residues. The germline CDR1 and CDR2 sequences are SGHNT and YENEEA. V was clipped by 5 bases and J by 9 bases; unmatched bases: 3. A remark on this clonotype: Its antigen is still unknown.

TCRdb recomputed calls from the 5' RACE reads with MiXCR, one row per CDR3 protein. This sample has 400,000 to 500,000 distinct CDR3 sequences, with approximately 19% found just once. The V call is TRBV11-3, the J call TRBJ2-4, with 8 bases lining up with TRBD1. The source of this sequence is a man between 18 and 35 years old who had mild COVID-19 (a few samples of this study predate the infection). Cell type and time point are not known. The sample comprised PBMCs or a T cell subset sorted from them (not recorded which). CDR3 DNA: TGTGCCAGCAGCCCCGGACAGGGCATTCAGTACTTC. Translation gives CASSPGQGIQYF.